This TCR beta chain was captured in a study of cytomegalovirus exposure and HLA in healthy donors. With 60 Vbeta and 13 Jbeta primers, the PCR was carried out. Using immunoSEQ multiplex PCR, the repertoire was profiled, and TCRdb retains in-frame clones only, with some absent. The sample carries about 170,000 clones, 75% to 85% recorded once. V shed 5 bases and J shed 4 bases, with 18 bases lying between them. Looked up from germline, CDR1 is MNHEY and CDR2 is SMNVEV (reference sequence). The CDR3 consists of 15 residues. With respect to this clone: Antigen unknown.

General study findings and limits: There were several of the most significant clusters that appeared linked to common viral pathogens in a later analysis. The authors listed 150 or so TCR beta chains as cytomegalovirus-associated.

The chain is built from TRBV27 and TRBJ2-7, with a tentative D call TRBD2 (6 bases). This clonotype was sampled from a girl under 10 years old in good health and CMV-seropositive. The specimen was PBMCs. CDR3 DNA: TGTGCCAGCAGTCTCAGCGGGCTAGGGGAATACGAGCAGTACTTC. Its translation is CASSLSGLGEYEQYF.